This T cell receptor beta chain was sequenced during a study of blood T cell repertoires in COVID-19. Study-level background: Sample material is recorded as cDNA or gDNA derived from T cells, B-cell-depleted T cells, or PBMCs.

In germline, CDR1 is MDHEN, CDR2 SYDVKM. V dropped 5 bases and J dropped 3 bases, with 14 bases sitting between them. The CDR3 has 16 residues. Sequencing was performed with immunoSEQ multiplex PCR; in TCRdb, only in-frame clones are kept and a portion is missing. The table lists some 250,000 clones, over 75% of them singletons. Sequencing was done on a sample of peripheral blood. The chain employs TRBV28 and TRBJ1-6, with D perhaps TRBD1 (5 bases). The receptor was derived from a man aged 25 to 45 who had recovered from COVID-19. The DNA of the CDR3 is TGTGCCAGCAGTGCAACCGCGGGGGGCTATAATTCACCCCTCCACTTT. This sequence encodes CASSATAGGYNSPLHF.